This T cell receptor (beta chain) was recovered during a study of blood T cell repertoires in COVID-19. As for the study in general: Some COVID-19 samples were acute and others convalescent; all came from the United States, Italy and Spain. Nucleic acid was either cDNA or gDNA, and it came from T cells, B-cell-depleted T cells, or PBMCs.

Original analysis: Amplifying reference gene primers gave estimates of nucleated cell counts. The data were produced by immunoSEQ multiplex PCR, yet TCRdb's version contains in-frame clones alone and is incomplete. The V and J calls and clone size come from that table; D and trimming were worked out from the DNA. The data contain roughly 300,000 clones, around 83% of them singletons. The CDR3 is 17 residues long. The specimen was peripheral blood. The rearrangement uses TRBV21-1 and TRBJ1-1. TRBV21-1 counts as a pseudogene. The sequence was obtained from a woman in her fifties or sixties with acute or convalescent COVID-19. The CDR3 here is CASSAGKGGSANTEAFF. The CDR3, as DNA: TGTGCCAGCAGCGCCGGCAAAGGAGGGTCGGCGAACACTGAAGCTTTCTTT.